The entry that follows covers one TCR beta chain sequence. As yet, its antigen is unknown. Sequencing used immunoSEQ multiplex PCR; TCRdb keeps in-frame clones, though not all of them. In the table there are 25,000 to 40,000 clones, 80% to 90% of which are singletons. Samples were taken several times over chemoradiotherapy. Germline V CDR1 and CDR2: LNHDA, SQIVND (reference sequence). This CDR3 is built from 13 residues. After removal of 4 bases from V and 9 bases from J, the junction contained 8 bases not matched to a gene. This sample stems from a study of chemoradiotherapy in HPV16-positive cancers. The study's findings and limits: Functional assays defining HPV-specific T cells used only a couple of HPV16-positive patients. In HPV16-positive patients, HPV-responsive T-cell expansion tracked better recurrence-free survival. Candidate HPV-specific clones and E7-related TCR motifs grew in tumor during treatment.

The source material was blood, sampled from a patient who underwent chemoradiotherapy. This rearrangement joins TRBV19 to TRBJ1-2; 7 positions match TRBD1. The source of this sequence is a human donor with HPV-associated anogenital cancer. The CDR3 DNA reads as TGTGCCAGTAGTACCCGGGACAGTCTGAGCTACACCTTC. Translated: CASSTRDSLSYTF.